Detailed here is one T cell receptor beta chain. This sample is drawn from a study of T cells in Graves' hyperthyroidism and ophthalmopathy. The TCR beta CDR3 regions underwent amplification using RNA transcripts as the source. The HTBI primer set served for first-round RT-PCR of the TCR CDR3. TCRdb re-called the multiplex PCR reads through MiXCR, storing one row per CDR3 protein. The table lists approximately 640,000 distinct CDR3 sequences, about 45% of them singletons, with about 7.7% in the top ten. Germline loops: CDR1 KGHDR, CDR2 SFDVKD. Germline trimming cut 7 bases from V and 6 bases from J; bases unmatched to any gene: 5. This CDR3 is built from 13 residues. Uncontrolled infection, other autoimmune disease, pregnancy or lactation disqualified patients from enrolment.

The sample was peripheral blood or thyroid tissue (not recorded which). V gene TRBV24-1 combines with J gene TRBJ1-2; TRBD1 aligns across 9 bases. The receptor's source is an adult man with Graves' disease, either hyperthyroidism or ophthalmopathy (not recorded which). CDR3 residues: CATRGTGSHGYTF. CDR3 bases: TGTGCCACCAGGGGGACAGGGAGCCATGGCTACACCTTC.